The TCR beta chain described here comes from a study of T cell responses to AZD1222 COVID-19 vaccine (dated by TCRdb to 2020 to 2023). A note on the overall study: A total of about 230 trial participants underwent TCR sequencing, of whom some 210 received two doses of AZD1222 and around 25 received two doses of the MenACWY control vaccine. Trial participants were enrolled by age into subgroups of 18-55, 56-69 and 70-plus years, and around 150, 28 and 57 TCR-sequenced participants, respectively, were included in these subgroups. On the study overall, not on this receptor specifically: Reportedly, close to half of the unique spike-specific TCRs recognized epitopes lying outside the regions that are mutated in the B.1.351 and B.1.1.7 variants. Vaccine-associated CD4 TCRs spanned the whole spike protein, with dominant responses in regions 160-218 and 743-854. Conclusions about previously exposed vaccinees are limited because only six or seven AZD1222 recipients were SARS-CoV-2 seropositive at baseline. Participants were mostly white British, with more females than males. The authors suggested clonal diversity may have been underestimated. Spike-specific TCR breadth and depth rose significantly after two AZD1222 doses compared with day 0 and with MenACWY recipients. The 56-69-year group was small, and its depth increase did not reach significance, likely because of low power. Because no day 14 peak-response samples were available, repertoires were characterized only after the peak T cell response.

As for this clone: What this receptor recognizes is not known. There are no base qualities to consult, and no much larger clone falls within one base.

The CDR3, from cysteine to phenylalanine, totals 13 residues. Solely the CDR3 DNA is kept, with 39 bases framed from the first base. CDR1 and CDR2 are drawn from the germline V gene (reference sequence): GTSNPN, SVGIG. V is shortened by 1 base, J by 2 bases, and the region joining them spans 7 bases. The CDR3 regions of human TCRbeta chains were analyzed by immunosequencing. As for how the authors treated the data: Repertoire TCRs were matched against a reference library of SARS-CoV-2-specific TCRs generated with the MIRA antigen-specificity platform. Breadth was defined as the fraction of unique TCRs that were SARS-CoV-2-associated, and depth was defined as the fraction of total T cells that were SARS-CoV-2-associated. Using the MIRA data, each spike-specific TCR was mapped to the spike region that the TCR reacts to and placed in a CD4 or CD8 class. Log10-transformed breadth and depth values were compared by one-way ANOVA with Sidak's multiple comparisons tests. TCRdb stores this immuneACCESS table with in-frame sequences only. Part of the clones is absent; in the studies checked, under half of the shortfall reflects unresolved V genes, and no reason is known for the rest. Clone size and the V and J calls come from that table; the DNA yielded D and trimming. The sample contains 110,000 or so clones, approximately 90% of them found a single time. 3.5% of the sample rests with the top ten.

Read against the paper, the sample's time point label means: about 28 days (+/-7) after the second vaccine dose. AZD1222 recipients with second doses at about 4 weeks or about 12 weeks were pooled, because spike-specific TCR depth and breadth did not differ between schedules. The vaccinee samples were drawn from two UK trials, COV001 and COV002, one of which was a single-blind randomized controlled phase 2/3 trial testing AZD1222 (ChAdOx1 nCoV-19) in healthy adults. Trial participant PBMC samples were collected at day 0 and day 28 after the second dose for TCRbeta chain sequencing. The input for sequencing was peripheral blood, taken 28 days after the second AZD1222 dose. This clonotype originated in an adult who received the AZD1222 COVID-19 vaccine. This receptor chain uses TRBV30 and TRBJ2-3, with no confidently assigned D gene. In nucleotide form, the sequence is TGTGCCTGGAGTGGGTTCTACACAGATACGCAGTATTTT. It is translated as CAWSGFYTDTQYF.